The clone carrying this T cell receptor beta chain appeared a few times. The sample originates from a study of T cells after yellow fever vaccination. TCRdb reanalysed the 5' RACE reads using MiXCR and keeps one entry per CDR3 protein. The sample carries about 300,000 distinct CDR3 sequences, under 9% recorded once. The specimen was CD4+ T cells sorted from PBMCs, collected 5 days after the yellow fever booster vaccination. This receptor was taken from a young man who received the YFV17D yellow fever vaccine.

The CDR3 DNA reads TGTGCCAGCAGCTTATCCAAGGAAGAGACCCAGTACTTC. This codes for CASSLSKEETQYF. This chain uses TRBV11-2 with TRBJ2-5; D ambiguous. Germline lookup yields CDR1 SGHAT and CDR2 FQNNGV. This CDR3 is built from 13 residues. Trimming removed 2 bases from V and 3 bases from J, with 7 bases in between.